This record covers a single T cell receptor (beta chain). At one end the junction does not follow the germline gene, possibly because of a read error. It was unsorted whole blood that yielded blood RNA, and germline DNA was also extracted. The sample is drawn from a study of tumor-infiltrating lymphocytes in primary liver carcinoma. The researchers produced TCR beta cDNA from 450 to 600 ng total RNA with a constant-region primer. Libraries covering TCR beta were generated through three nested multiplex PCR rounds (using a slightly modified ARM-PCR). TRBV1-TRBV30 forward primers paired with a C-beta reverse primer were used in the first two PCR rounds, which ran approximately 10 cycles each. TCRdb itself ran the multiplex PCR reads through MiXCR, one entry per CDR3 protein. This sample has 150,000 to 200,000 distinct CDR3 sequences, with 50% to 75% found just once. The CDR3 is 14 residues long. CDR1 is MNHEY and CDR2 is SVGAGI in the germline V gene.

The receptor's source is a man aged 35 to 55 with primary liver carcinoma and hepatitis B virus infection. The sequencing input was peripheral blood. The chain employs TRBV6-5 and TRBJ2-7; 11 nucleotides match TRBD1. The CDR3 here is CASKRTGGEYDQYF. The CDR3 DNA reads TGTGCCAGCAAGCGGACAGGGGGCGAATACGATCAGTACTTC.